The T cell receptor beta chain under discussion was sequenced for a study of shared clonotypes between healthy human individuals. The CDR3 is 8 residues long. In germline, CDR1 is SQVTM, CDR2 ANQGSEA. V was cut by 0 bases and J by 13 bases, with 0 bases left in between. Measured with immunoSEQ multiplex PCR; TCRdb has only the in-frame clones, and not every one. The sample contains almost 750,000 clones, approximately 77% of which appear only once. The chain is built from TRBV29-1 and TRBJ2-2; no firm D call. This receptor was taken from a woman in her 30s in good health. The material sequenced was memory CD4+ T cells sorted from blood. Subset in this sample: CD45RA-negative fraction. The CDR3 DNA follows: TGCAGCGTTGAAGAGCTGTTTTTT. Its protein product is CSVEELFF.